The rows below give T cell receptor beta chains drawn from one sample of a study of CD8 T cells in ankylosing spondylitis. A single record per CDR3 protein comes from TCRdb applying MiXCR to the 5' RACE reads. The sample holds about 340,000 distinct CDR3 sequences, 8% seen once. Input material: blood, either unsorted or a sorted T cell fraction (not recorded which). The receptors shown here come from a male donor with ankylosing spondylitis. The CDR3 runs from the conserved cysteine through the conserved F or W. The D gene is left open where the match is weak. Clone size is not always given. Where it is, it says once, few, many or a class for expanded clones.

CDR3nt	CDR3aa	d_gene	abundance	v_gene	j_gene
TGTGCCCTTCGAGGGAATGCTAGCAACACAATCTACAATGAGCAGTTCTTC	CALRGNASNTIYNEQFF	-	few	TRBV7-9	TRBJ2-1
TGCAGCACTGTGGGACTCGGCAATGAGCAGTTCTTC	CSTVGLGNEQFF	-	few	TRBV29-1	TRBJ2-1
TGCGCCAGCAGCCCGGGACAGACCATTATCGGCTACACCTTC	CASSPGQTIIGYTF	TRBD1	few	TRBV5-1	TRBJ1-2
TGTGCCAGCAGCTTAACTCAGGGGGCGGGGGACACTGAAGCTTTCTTT	CASSLTQGAGDTEAFF	TRBD1	few	TRBV7-3	TRBJ1-1
TGTGCCAGCAGCCGAGGGGGGTCAGCCAACGAGCAGTACTTC	CASSRGGSANEQYF	-	few	TRBV16	TRBJ2-7
TGCGCCAGCAGCCATCGGGGACTAGCGGGGGAAACTAGCACAGATACGCAGTATTTT	CASSHRGLAGETSTDTQYF	TRBD2	few	TRBV4-1	TRBJ2-3
TGTGCCAGCAGCCCGGGCGACAGTCCAGATACGCAGTATTTT	CASSPGDSPDTQYF	-	-	TRBV14	TRBJ2-3
TGCAGCGTTGGGCGGGACAGCAATTCACCCCTCCACTTT	CSVGRDSNSPLHF	TRBD1	many	TRBV29-1	TRBJ1-6
TGTGCCAGCAGCATAGGGACATCGGGACTAGTATCGCAGTATTTT	CASSIGTSGLVSQYF	TRBD2	-	TRBV7-2	TRBJ2-3
TGTGCCGGGGGCCATCGGCGGTTGAGCTCCTACGAGCAGTACTTC	CAGGHRRLSSYEQYF	-	-	TRBV27	TRBJ2-7
TGTGCCAGCAGCCCCCTCGGGATAGACAATGAGCAGTTCTTC	CASSPLGIDNEQFF	-	-	TRBV11-1	TRBJ2-1
TGCGCCAGCAGCCGCGCCGGGACAACGGGCTACACCTTC	CASSRAGTTGYTF	-	few	TRBV4-1	TRBJ1-2
TGTGCCGTGAAACAGGCGGGGGTAAACACTGAAGCTTTCTTT	CAVKQAGVNTEAFF	-	-	TRBV7-6	TRBJ1-1
TGTGCCAGCAGCTTACGGATTAGCGGGATGCAGATCTACAATGAGCAGTTCTTC	CASSLRISGMQIYNEQFF	TRBD2	-	TRBV11-2	TRBJ2-1
TGTGCCAGCAGCTTATGGGCGGGCGAGCAGTACTTC	CASSLWAGEQYF	-	many	TRBV7-9	TRBJ2-7
TGTGCCAGCAGCCAAGCCGGAGTAGAGGCCCTTTACAATGAGCAGTTCTTC	CASSQAGVEALYNEQFF	-	many	TRBV3-1	TRBJ2-1
TGTGCCACCGCCCTAGCGGGAGTTTGGAATGAGCAGTTCTTC	CATALAGVWNEQFF	TRBD2	many	TRBV28	TRBJ2-1
TGTGCCAGCAGTCCCGGGTGGGGGGAGACTTTCTTT	CASSPGWGETFF	-	many	TRBV28	TRBJ1-1
TGCAGTGCTAGAGCCTCCGAGCCGGGCAATCAGCCCCAGCATTTT	CSARASEPGNQPQHF	-	few	TRBV20-1	TRBJ1-5
TGTGCCAGCACCGTGACCCCAGCCCGGCAAGAGACCCAGTACTTC	CASTVTPARQETQYF	-	-	TRBV11-2	TRBJ2-5
TGTGCCAGCAGCCGCTCTAGCGGGAGGGCCACAGATACGCAGTATTTT	CASSRSSGRATDTQYF	TRBD2	many	TRBV7-3	TRBJ2-3
TGCGCCAGCAGCCAGGCTCACAGGCGCACTTTTGAGGAGCAGTTCTTC	CASSQAHRRTFEEQFF	-	-	TRBV4-1	TRBJ2-1
TGTGCCAGCAGCTTGGTAGGCAGTCAAGAGACCCAGTACTTC	CASSLVGSQETQYF	-	few	TRBV5-6	TRBJ2-5
TGTGCCAGCAGCTGGGGGGGACAGGGTATCTACGAGCAGTACTTC	CASSWGGQGIYEQYF	TRBD1	-	TRBV5-6	TRBJ2-7
TGCAGTGCTAGAGACCCCACGGAGGTACCCCTCCACTTT	CSARDPTEVPLHF	-	many	TRBV20-1	TRBJ1-6
TGTGCCTGGGACCGGGACATCTCCTACGAGCAGTACTTC	CAWDRDISYEQYF	-	-	TRBV30	TRBJ2-7
TGTGCCAGCTCATACCTTGCGGGAGGAACTACAGATACGCAGTATTTT	CASSYLAGGTTDTQYF	TRBD2	few	TRBV18	TRBJ2-3
TGCGCCAGCAGCACTAGCGGGAGGCGCTCCTACGAGCAGTACTTC	CASSTSGRRSYEQYF	TRBD2	few	TRBV5-1	TRBJ2-7
TGTGCCAGCAGCTTGGGGACTAGCGGGAGGGCCCAAGAGACCCAGTACTTC	CASSLGTSGRAQETQYF	TRBD2	-	TRBV7-9	TRBJ2-5
TGTGCCAGCAGCTTCCTTAGCGGGAGTTCCCTCCCCGGGGAGCTGTTTTTT	CASSFLSGSSLPGELFF	TRBD2	few	TRBV7-9	TRBJ2-2
TGTGCCAGCAGCTTAGGGCAGGGGGCGAGCTCCTACAATGAGCAGTTCTTC	CASSLGQGASSYNEQFF	TRBD1	once	TRBV7-6	TRBJ2-1
TGCGCCAGCAGCTTGGCCCTGGGTACCAGGGTATTTGGGGCTTTCTTT	CASSLALGTRVFGAFF	-	-	TRBV5-1	TRBJ1-1
TGCGCCAGCAGCTTGGTGGGACAGGGAGTCGACGAGCAGTACTTC	CASSLVGQGVDEQYF	TRBD1	few	TRBV5-1	TRBJ2-7
TGTGCCAGCAGCTCTTATAGGGGGAGGGACACAGATACGCAGTATTTT	CASSSYRGRDTDTQYF	-	-	TRBV7-6	TRBJ2-3
TGCGCCTGCAGCAGCCCGGACAGACCTAGCACAGATACGCAGTATTTT	CACSSPDRPSTDTQYF	-	-	TRBV5-1	TRBJ2-3
TGCGCCAGTACCGGGGGGGCTGACTACGAGCAGTACTTC	CASTGGADYEQYF	TRBD2	-	TRBV5-1	TRBJ2-7
TGTGCCAGCAGCCCCCGTGACAGGGGTGGATGGGGTGCGGGGCAGTACTTC	CASSPRDRGGWGAGQYF	TRBD1	many	TRBV9	TRBJ2-7
TGCGCCAGCAACACGGGCGGGCTAGCTGAGAACACCGGGGAGCTGTTTTTT	CASNTGGLAENTGELFF	-	-	TRBV5-1	TRBJ2-2
TGTGCCAGCAGCTTACCCGGATATTCGTTTGCTGGTGGCTACACCTTC	CASSLPGYSFAGGYTF	-	many	TRBV7-2	TRBJ1-2
TGTGCCAGCAGTGAAGGCTGGGGTAGTGGCTACGAGCAGTACTTC	CASSEGWGSGYEQYF	-	many	TRBV25-1	TRBJ2-7
TGCAGTGCAAGAAAGGAATCGGAAATTGCCTACGAGCAGTACTTC	CSARKESEIAYEQYF	-	many	TRBV20-1	TRBJ2-7
TGTGCCAGCAGTATCCTGGGGGTTCGGGCTTTCTTT	CASSILGVRAFF	-	many	TRBV28	TRBJ1-1
TGTGCCAGCAGACACCGAAACCCCGGCGATGAGCAGTTCTTC	CASRHRNPGDEQFF	-	few	TRBV6-1	TRBJ2-1
TGTGCCAGCAGTCCCCAGCTCGGGGGAAATAATGAGCAGTTCTTC	CASSPQLGGNNEQFF	-	many	TRBV6-1	TRBJ2-1
TGTGCCATCAGTGCCCGAGGGAGCACAGATACGCAGTATTTT	CAISARGSTDTQYF	-	-	TRBV10-3	TRBJ2-3
TGTGCCACCGGGACAGGGAATGGGAAAGAGACCCAGTACTTC	CATGTGNGKETQYF	TRBD1	few	TRBV28	TRBJ2-5
TGTGCCAGCAGCTTAGAACCAGCGGGAGGTGTCGAGCAGTACTTC	CASSLEPAGGVEQYF	TRBD2	few	TRBV7-9	TRBJ2-7
TGCGCCAGCAGCTTCTCGGGCCTGAGCTCCTACGAGCAGTACTTC	CASSFSGLSSYEQYF	-	-	TRBV5-1	TRBJ2-7
TGCAGTGCTAGCTGGCGAAGCTCCTACAATGAGCAGTTCTTC	CSASWRSSYNEQFF	-	many	TRBV20-1	TRBJ2-1
TGTGCCTGGAGTGTAGTCTCATGGAACACTGAAGCTTTCTTT	CAWSVVSWNTEAFF	-	-	TRBV30	TRBJ1-1
TGTGCCAGCAGCCGGGGCCTGAACACCGGGGAGCTGTTTTTT	CASSRGLNTGELFF	-	many	TRBV14	TRBJ2-2
TGTGCCAGCAGTTTCGGGGGGACTAATGAAAAACTGTTTTTT	CASSFGGTNEKLFF	-	few	TRBV28	TRBJ1-4